The 13 T cell receptor beta chains listed next were all sequenced from one sample in a study of blood T cell repertoires in COVID-19. Data came from immunoSEQ multiplex PCR; TCRdb stores just in-frame clones and leaves some out. Of under 350,000 clones listed, about 88% are singletons. Sample: peripheral blood. Receptors originate from a man between 65 and 79 years old with acute or convalescent COVID-19.

The chain joins TRBV7-9 to TRBJ2-3, with D tentatively TRBD2 (6 bases). The germline CDR1 and CDR2 sequences are SEHNR and FQNEAQ (reference sequence). The CDR3 is 15 amino acids. The V end lost 5 bases, the J end lost 5 bases, and 17 bases lay between the germline ends. The CDR3 DNA sequence: TGTGCCAGCAGCCGTCGTGGGGGGTTTGGAGATACGCAGTATTTT. It yields the protein CASSRRGGFGDTQYF.

The rearrangement links TRBV5-4 to TRBJ2-5, with D hard to call. The germline V gene encodes CDR1 SGHNT and CDR2 YYREEE (reference sequence). Trimming shortened V by 7 bases and J by 5 bases, and 12 bases separated the two germline ends. This CDR3 contains 12 residues. DNA of the CDR3: TGTGCCAGCCACCATAGAGAGGAGACCCAGTACTTC. Its protein product is CASHHREETQYF.

The J gene is TRBJ1-3, the V gene TRBV2; D is perhaps TRBD1 (5 bases). V lost 0 bases, J lost 2 bases, and 5 bases lay in between. Germline CDR1 and CDR2: SNHLY and FYNNEI. The CDR3 covers 14 residues. The CDR3 sequence is CASSEAGPGNTIYF. The DNA for the CDR3 is TGTGCCAGCAGTGAAGCGGGGCCTGGAAACACCATATATTTT. Full variable domain (remainder filled in from reference TRBV2 and TRBJ1-3): EPEVTQTPSHQVTQMGQEVILRCVPISNHLYFYWYRQILGQKVEFLVSFYNNEISEKSEIFDDQFSVERPDGSNFTLKIRSTKLEDSAMYFCASSEAGPGNTIYFGEGSWLTVV.

The chain uses TRBV7-6 and TRBJ2-1; tentative D call: TRBD2 (6 bases). Trimming took 3 bases from V and 9 from J, leaving 24 bases between them. Germline-derived CDR1 and CDR2 are SGHVS and FNYEAQ. The CDR3 covers 17 residues. As DNA, the CDR3 is TGTGCCAGCAGCTTGATTAGCGGTCCCGCCCTACGTGCTGAGCAGTTCTTC. Translating it yields CASSLISGPALRAEQFF.

This chain links TRBV9 with TRBJ2-1; 11 nucleotides agree with TRBD1. V lost 0 bases, J lost 8 bases, and 4 bases stayed unmatched. This CDR3 region has 15 residues. Germline-derived CDR1 and CDR2 are SGDLS and YYNGEE. CDR3 protein: CASSVVDRGLDEQFF. The CDR3, as DNA: TGTGCCAGCAGCGTAGTGGACAGGGGGCTGGATGAGCAGTTCTTC. Supplemented by reference TRBV9 and TRBJ2-1, the full variable domain reads DSGVTQTPKHLITATGQRVTLRCSPRSGDLSVYWYQQSLDQGLQFLIQYYNGEERAKGNILERFSAQQFPDLHSELNLSSLELGDSALYFCASSVVDRGLDEQFFGPGTRLTVL.

This chain connects TRBV19 to TRBJ2-3; possible D gene TRBD1, 7 bases. The CDR3 contains 15 residues. Germline V gives CDR1 LNHDA, CDR2 SQIVND (reference sequence). V lost 1 base, J lost 7 bases, and 15 bases lay in between. CDR3 region: CASSIGVQGGYTQYF. CDR3 sequence (DNA): TGTGCCAGTAGTATAGGGGTGCAGGGGGGTTATACGCAGTATTTT.

The chain joins TRBV5-4 to TRBJ2-7; maybe TRBD2 (5 bases). Germline V gives CDR1 SGHNT, CDR2 YYREEE (reference sequence). The CDR3 totals 13 residues. V was clipped by 7 bases and J by 1 base, with 12 bases between them. CDR3 nucleotides: TGTGCCAGCGCGGGTGGAGCTTCCTACGAGCAGTACTTC. Translating gives CASAGGASYEQYF. The full variable domain, in which reference TRBV5-4 and TRBJ2-7 provide the parts outside the CDR3, is ETGVTQSPTHLIKTRGQQVTLRCSSQSGHNTVSWYQQALGQGPQFIFQYYREEENGRGNFPPRFSGLQFPNYSSELNVNALELDDSALYLCASAGGASYEQYFGPGTRLTVT.

The sample holds one count of this clone. This CDR3 reads CASSFRAGPTYEQYF. The CDR3 region has the DNA TGTGCCAGCAGTTTTAGAGCAGGTCCTACCTACGAGCAGTACTTC. V is TRBV28 and J is TRBJ2-7; no clear D. V dropped 3 bases and J dropped 2 bases, with 14 bases sitting between them. Germline V gene data show CDR1 as MDHEN and CDR2 as SYDVKM. The CDR3 runs to 15 residues.

The chain is built from TRBV29-1 and TRBJ1-4, with D perhaps TRBD1 (6 bases). Germline loops: CDR1 SQVTM, CDR2 ANQGSEA. V was pared by 7 bases and J by 8 bases, with 11 bases between. The CDR3 is 11 amino acids. CDR3 protein: CSGRGQEKLFF. The CDR3 DNA sequence: TGCAGCGGGCGGGGGCAAGAAAAACTGTTTTTT.

The chain employs TRBV5-1 and TRBJ1-1; D call uncertain. CDR1 is SGHRS, CDR2 YFSETQ, per germline. Trimming removed 0 bases at V and 0 bases at J, with 9 bases between. The CDR3 runs 15 residues. The CDR3 DNA follows: TGCGCCAGCAGCTTGGTGGGCGGGATGAACACTGAAGCTTTCTTT. This sequence encodes CASSLVGGMNTEAFF.

Concerning this clone: Additional DNA sequences in this sample encode the identical CDR3. This chain joins TRBV5-4 and TRBJ1-2; D is undetermined. Per germline, CDR1 SGHNT and CDR2 YYREEE (reference sequence). V was trimmed by 0 bases and J by 2 bases, leaving 8 bases between them. This CDR3 comprises 14 residues. In DNA, the CDR3 is TGTGCCAGCAGCTTGGGCCAGGCGAACTATGGCTACACCTTC. This encodes CASSLGQANYGYTF. The variable domain in full, with the rest retrieved from reference TRBV5-4 and TRBJ1-2, is ETGVTQSPTHLIKTRGQQVTLRCSSQSGHNTVSWYQQALGQGPQFIFQYYREEENGRGNFPPRFSGLQFPNYSSELNVNALELDDSALYLCASSLGQANYGYTFGSGTRLTVV.

The J gene is TRBJ2-2, the V gene TRBV4-3; the D gene is possibly TRBD2 (6 bases). Germline CDR1 is LGHNA and CDR2 is YSLEER. CDR3 length: 17 residues. V shed 0 bases and J shed 6 bases, with 17 bases lying between them. As DNA, the CDR3 is TGCGCCAGCAGCCAAGATTCATCGCGGGGTAATTCCGGGGAGCTGTTTTTT. Translation gives CASSQDSSRGNSGELFF.

The chain joins TRBV7-2 to TRBJ2-1, with a tentative D call TRBD2 (6 bases). The CDR3 is 12 amino acids. The germline CDR1 and CDR2 sequences are SGHTA and FQGNSA. V lost 3 bases to trimming and J lost 10 bases, with 10 bases between them. The CDR3: CASSLGGQEQFF. The CDR3, as DNA: TGTGCCAGCAGCTTGGGGGGTCAGGAGCAGTTCTTC.